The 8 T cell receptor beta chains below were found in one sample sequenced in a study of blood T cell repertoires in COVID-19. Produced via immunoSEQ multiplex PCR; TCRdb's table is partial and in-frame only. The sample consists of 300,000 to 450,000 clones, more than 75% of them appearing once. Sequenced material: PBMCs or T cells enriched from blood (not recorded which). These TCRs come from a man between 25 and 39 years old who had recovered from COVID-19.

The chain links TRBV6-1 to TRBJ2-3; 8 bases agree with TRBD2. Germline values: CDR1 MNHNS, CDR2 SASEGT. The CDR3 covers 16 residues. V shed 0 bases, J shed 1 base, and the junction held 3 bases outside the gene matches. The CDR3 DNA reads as TGTGCCAGCAGTGAAGCCTGGCGGGGGGGCACAGATACGCAGTATTTT. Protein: CASSEAWRGGTDTQYF.

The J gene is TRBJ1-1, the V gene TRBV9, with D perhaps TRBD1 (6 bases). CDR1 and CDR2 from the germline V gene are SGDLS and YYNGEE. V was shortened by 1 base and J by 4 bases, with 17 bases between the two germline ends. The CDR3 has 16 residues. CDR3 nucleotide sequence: TGTGCCAGCAGCGTATCCCAGGGGCAAAGTAGCACTGAAGCTTTCTTT. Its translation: CASSVSQGQSSTEAFF.

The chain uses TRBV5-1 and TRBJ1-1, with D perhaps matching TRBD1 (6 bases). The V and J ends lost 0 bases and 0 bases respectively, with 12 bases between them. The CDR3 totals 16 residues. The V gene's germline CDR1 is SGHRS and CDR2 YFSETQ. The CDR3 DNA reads TGCGCCAGCAGCTTGGAAGGAAGGGGGTTGAACACTGAAGCTTTCTTT. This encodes CASSLEGRGLNTEAFF.

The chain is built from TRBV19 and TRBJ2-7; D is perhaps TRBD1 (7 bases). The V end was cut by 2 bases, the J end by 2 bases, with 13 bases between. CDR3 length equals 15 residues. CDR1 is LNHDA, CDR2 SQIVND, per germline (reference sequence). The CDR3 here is CASSISSGGPYEQYF. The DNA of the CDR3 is TGTGCCAGTAGTATAAGTTCAGGGGGGCCCTACGAGCAGTACTTC.

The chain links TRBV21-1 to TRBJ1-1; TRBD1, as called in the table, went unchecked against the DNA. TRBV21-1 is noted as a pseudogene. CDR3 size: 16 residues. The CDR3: CASSKYPTGSNTEAFF. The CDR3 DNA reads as TGTGCCAGCAGCAAATATCCGACAGGATCGAACACTGAAGCTTTCTTT.

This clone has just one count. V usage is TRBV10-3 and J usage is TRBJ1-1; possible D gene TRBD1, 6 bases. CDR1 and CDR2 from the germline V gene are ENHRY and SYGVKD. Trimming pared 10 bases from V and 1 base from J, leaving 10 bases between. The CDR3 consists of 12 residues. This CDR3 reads CATQTGNTEAFF. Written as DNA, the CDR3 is TGTGCCACTCAGACAGGGAACACTGAAGCTTTCTTT.

The CDR3, as DNA: TGCGCCAGCAGCTCCTCCCGGGACAGGGGAACCTCAGCCAAAAACATTCAGTACTTC. Its protein is CASSSSRDRGTSAKNIQYF. V gene TRBV5-1 combines with J gene TRBJ2-4; 10 bases align to TRBD1. The CDR3 loop spans 19 amino acids. The germline V gene encodes CDR1 SGHRS and CDR2 YFSETQ. J gave up 0 bases and V 3 bases, and 12 bases lay outside the gene matches.

The CDR3 loop reads CASSRLAGELTGELFF. CDR3 bases: TGTGCCAGCAGCAGACTAGCGGGGGAGCTCACCGGGGAGCTGTTTTTT. The rearrangement uses TRBV11-2 and TRBJ2-2, with 12 bases identical to TRBD2. CDR1 and CDR2 from the germline V gene are SGHAT and FQNNGV. V trimming: 5 bases; J trimming: 4 bases; junction bases outside the gene matches: 5. There are 16 residues in the CDR3.